The 17 T cell receptor beta chains given below trace back to one sample, sequenced in a study of blood T cell repertoires in COVID-19. Sequencing used immunoSEQ multiplex PCR; TCRdb keeps in-frame clones, though not all of them. Counted here are roughly 250,000 clones, roughly 90% occurring once; the ten biggest clones make up 2.3%. The specimen sequenced was PBMCs or T cells enriched from blood (not recorded which). These receptors all stem from a woman in her thirties or forties with acute COVID-19.

The chain carries TRBV9 and TRBJ1-2, with D unclear. Germline V gene data show CDR1 as SGDLS and CDR2 as YYNGEE. With 0 bases removed from V and 6 bases from J, the gap between germline ends came to 12 bases. The CDR3 sequence is 14 residues long. The CDR3 is CASSVGPGVDGYTF. CDR3 DNA sequence: TGTGCCAGCAGCGTAGGGCCCGGGGTAGATGGCTACACCTTC.

The chain uses TRBV19 and TRBJ2-1; TRBD1 matches 9 bases. Trimming took 5 bases from V and 6 from J; bases not matched to a gene: 8. The CDR3 sequence is 15 residues long. In germline, CDR1 is LNHDA, CDR2 SQIVND (reference sequence). The CDR3 here is CASSPGQGRRNEQFF. The CDR3 DNA follows: TGTGCCAGTAGTCCTGGACAGGGGAGGCGCAATGAGCAGTTCTTC.

This chain links TRBV28 with TRBJ2-2; possible D gene TRBD2, 5 bases. Germline-derived CDR1 and CDR2 are MDHEN and SYDVKM. The CDR3 is 13 residues long. Trimming stripped 7 bases from V and 1 base from J, with 7 bases between. The CDR3 DNA reads as TGTGCCAGCATACGGGGGAACACCGGGGAGCTGTTTTTT. Encoded protein: CASIRGNTGELFF.

This chain joins TRBV6-4 and TRBJ1-6; TRBD1 aligns across 9 bases. The CDR3 totals 14 residues. CDR1 MRHNA and CDR2 SNTAGT come from the germline V gene. The ends lost 5 bases at V and 9 bases at J; junction bases unmatched: 5. CDR3 sequence: CASSQTGGLSPLHF. CDR3 DNA: TGTGCCAGCAGTCAGACAGGGGGTCTTTCACCCCTCCACTTT.

V and J are TRBV2 and TRBJ1-4; D gene uncertain. Trimming removed 6 bases at V and 8 bases at J, with 10 bases between. Germline lookup yields CDR1 SNHLY and CDR2 FYNNEI. This CDR3 has 12 amino acids. CDR3 residues: CASRGGGEKLFF. The CDR3, as DNA: TGTGCCAGCAGGGGAGGAGGCGAAAAACTGTTTTTT.

In its sample, this clone was seen once. The CDR3 DNA reads TGTGCCAGCAGCTTTAGGAATCGACAGGATACGCAGTATTTT. It yields the protein CASSFRNRQDTQYF. The chain combines TRBV7-8 with TRBJ2-3; D is possibly TRBD1 (5 bases). V gave up 3 bases and J gave up 6 bases, with 13 bases separating them. Germline CDR1 reads SGHVS; CDR2 reads FQNEAQ. The CDR3 is made up of 14 amino acids. The full variable domain, in which reference TRBV7-8 and TRBJ2-3 provide the parts outside the CDR3, is GAGVSQSPRYKVAKRGQDVALRCDPISGHVSLFWYQQALGQGPEFLTYFQNEAQLDKSGLPSDRFFAERPEGSVSTLKIQRTQQEDSAVYLCASSFRNRQDTQYFGPGTRLTVL.

The sample holds one count of this clone. This sequence joins TRBV2 and TRBJ1-6; 8 positions agree with TRBD1. Germline lookup yields CDR1 SNHLY and CDR2 FYNNEI. The CDR3 contains 18 residues. Trimming took 10 bases from V and 0 from J; bases not matched to a gene: 14. CDR3 DNA sequence: TGTGCCATTATGACAGGGGACCTGCGTGACTCCTATAATTCACCCCTCCACTTT. Protein product: CAIMTGDLRDSYNSPLHF.

The V gene is TRBV5-1, the J gene TRBJ2-7, with 9 bases that match TRBD2. The CDR3 has 16 residues. V trimming: 6 bases; J trimming: 5 bases; junction bases outside the gene matches: 15. The germline V gene has CDR1 SGHRS and CDR2 YFSETQ. CDR3 nucleotides: TGCGCCAGCACCCTCAGCCCGCGGGAGGGTAAGGACGAGCAGTACTTC. Translating it yields CASTLSPREGKDEQYF.

The chain couples TRBV28 to TRBJ2-7, with D possibly being TRBD1 (5 bases). The CDR3 is made up of 16 amino acids. Trimming removed 6 bases from V and 2 bases from J, with 20 bases in between. Germline V CDR1 and CDR2: MDHEN, SYDVKM. DNA of the CDR3: TGTGCCAGCAGCTCGACCTATGACAGAATCCCCTACGAGCAGTACTTC. Its translation is CASSSTYDRIPYEQYF.

The chain carries TRBV2 and TRBJ2-6; D not resolved. Trimming stripped 3 bases from V and 3 bases from J, with 3 bases between. Looked up from germline, CDR1 is SNHLY and CDR2 is FYNNEI. This CDR3 contains 13 residues. DNA of the CDR3: TGTGCCAGCAGTGATTATGGGGCCAACGTCCTGACTTTC. It codes for CASSDYGANVLTF. Complete variable domain (other parts from reference TRBV2 and TRBJ2-6): EPEVTQTPSHQVTQMGQEVILRCVPISNHLYFYWYRQILGQKVEFLVSFYNNEISEKSEIFDDQFSVERPDGSNFTLKIRSTKLEDSAMYFCASSDYGANVLTFGAGSRLTVL.

This sequence joins TRBV2 and TRBJ1-2; 9 bases are shared with TRBD1. Germline V gives CDR1 SNHLY, CDR2 FYNNEI. Germline trimming cut 5 bases from V and 2 bases from J; bases unmatched to any gene: 3. The length of the CDR3 is 14 residues. The CDR3 DNA reads TGTGCCAGCAGTCCAACAGGGGGCAACTATGGCTACACCTTC. This sequence encodes CASSPTGGNYGYTF.

The chain carries TRBV5-6 and TRBJ1-2; 10 nucleotides line up with TRBD1. Germline trimming cut 0 bases from V and 8 bases from J; bases unmatched to any gene: 10. The germline gives CDR1 SGHDT, CDR2 YYEEEE. The CDR3 contains 16 residues. The CDR3 here is CASSLAVDRGRRGYTF. Written as DNA, the CDR3 is TGTGCCAGCAGCTTGGCCGTCGACAGGGGGCGCCGGGGCTACACCTTC.

V gene TRBV7-3 combines with J gene TRBJ2-1; 8 bases are a match to TRBD2. J was trimmed by 7 bases and V by 5 bases; bases with no gene match: 13. The germline gives CDR1 SGHTA, CDR2 FQGTGA. The CDR3 runs 16 residues. Here the CDR3 DNA reads TGTGCCAGCAGCGCGTCGGGAGGGGACAAGGGAAATGAGCAGTTCTTC. Its translation is CASSASGGDKGNEQFF.

The chain is built from TRBV6-2 or TRBV6-3 and TRBJ2-2, with 10 bases lining up with TRBD2. V dropped 6 bases and J dropped 0; count of bases not matched to a gene: 4. CDR1 and CDR2 from the germline V gene are MNHEY and SVGEGT. The CDR3 has 16 residues. This CDR3 reads CASSKSGGANTGELFF. The CDR3 DNA sequence: TGTGCCAGCAGCAAAAGCGGGGGGGCGAACACCGGGGAGCTGTTTTTT.

The chain employs TRBV7-2 and TRBJ1-6, with 10 bases that match TRBD1. V shed 5 bases, J shed 10 bases, and the junction held 8 bases outside the gene matches. The CDR3 runs to 15 residues. Germline lookup yields CDR1 SGHTA and CDR2 FQGNSA. The CDR3, as DNA: TGTGCCAGCAGCGTCTCGGGACAGGGGTTCTCACCCCTCCACTTT. Its translation: CASSVSGQGFSPLHF.

J is TRBJ2-7 and V is TRBV30; 9 bases fit TRBD1. Germline V CDR1 and CDR2: GTSNPN, SVGIG (reference sequence). The CDR3 spans 14 residues. Trimming at V came to 2 bases and at J to 4 bases, leaving 6 bases not matched to a gene. The CDR3 loop is CAWSTRTGAYEQYF. The CDR3 region has the DNA TGTGCCTGGAGTACCAGGACAGGGGCGTACGAGCAGTACTTC.

This chain connects TRBV4-2 to TRBJ1-5, with D unresolved. The CDR3 sequence is 18 residues long. V was trimmed by 0 bases and J by 0 bases, leaving 15 bases between them. Germline V gives CDR1 LGHNA, CDR2 YNFKEQ. The CDR3, as DNA: TGTGCCAGCAGCCAAGATGAGGTAACATCTACTAGCAATCAGCCCCAGCATTTT. It specifies CASSQDEVTSTSNQPQHF.